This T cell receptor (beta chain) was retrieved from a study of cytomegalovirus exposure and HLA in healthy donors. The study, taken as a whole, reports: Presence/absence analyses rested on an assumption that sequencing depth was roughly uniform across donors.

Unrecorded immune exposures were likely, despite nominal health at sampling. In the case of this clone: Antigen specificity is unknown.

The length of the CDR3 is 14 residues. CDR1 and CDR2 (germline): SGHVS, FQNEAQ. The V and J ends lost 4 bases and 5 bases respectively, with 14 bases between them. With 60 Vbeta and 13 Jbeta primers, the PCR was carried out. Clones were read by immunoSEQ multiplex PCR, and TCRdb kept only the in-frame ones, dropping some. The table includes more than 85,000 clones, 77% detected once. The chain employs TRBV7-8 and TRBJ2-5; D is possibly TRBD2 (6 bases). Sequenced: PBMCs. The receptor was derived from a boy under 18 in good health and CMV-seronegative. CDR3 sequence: CASSSTRERETQYF. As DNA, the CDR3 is TGTGCCAGCAGCTCTACCCGGGAGAGGGAGACCCAGTACTTC.